This T cell receptor (beta chain) was documented in a study of blood T cell repertoires in COVID-19. In the study overall: The samples span acute and convalescent COVID-19 from the United States, Italy and Spain.

Libraries were prepared by immunoSEQ multiplex PCR; TCRdb keeps only in-frame clonotypes and omits some of them. The table lists around 280,000 clones, around 91% of them singletons, with roughly 1.5% in the top ten. This CDR3 spans 17 amino acids. Germline V gene data show CDR1 as SGHNT and CDR2 as YYREEE (reference sequence). Trimming removed 0 bases from V and 5 bases from J; junction bases left unmatched: 8. The sequenced sample was PBMCs or T cells enriched from blood (not recorded which). The chain employs TRBV5-4 and TRBJ1-4, with 9 bases identical to TRBD1. This TCR came from a woman under 30 with acute COVID-19. The CDR3 coding sequence is TGTGCCAGCAGCTTGGGGGACAGGGCTATCGGGAATGAAAAACTGTTTTTT. It translates to CASSLGDRAIGNEKLFF.